The 17 T cell receptor beta chains reported below all come from one sample, sequenced in a study of blood T cells in healthy people across ages. Then a second PCR, running roughly 7 to 11 cycles, was carried out with a sample-barcoded 5' primer and a J-beta primer mix. One entry per CDR3 protein, called by TCRdb with MiXCR from the 5' RACE reads. The top ten hold approximately 10% of the sample, which has fewer than 2,000,000 distinct CDR3 sequences, roughly 32% seen once. Material: blood. These receptors were obtained from a woman in her 30s in good health.

Comments on this clonotype: One end of the junction varies from germline; a read error may be responsible. The chain links TRBV3-1 to TRBJ2-5; D is unclear. There are 11 residues in the CDR3. CDR1 and CDR2 (germline): LGHDT, YNNKEL (reference sequence). The CDR3: CAGSQLETQYF. Here the CDR3 DNA reads TGTGCCGGCAGCCAATTAGAGACCCAGTACTTC.

The chain has TRBV20-1 and TRBJ2-7, with TRBD2 identical over 7 bases. The end of the DNA aligns better with TRBJ2-5, so the J call may be wrong. This CDR3 contains 15 residues. Germline CDR1 reads DFQATT; CDR2 reads SNEGSKA (reference sequence). The DNA for the CDR3 is TGCAGTGCTAGAGATCTGGCGGGAGAAAGGGAGACCCAGTACTTC. It is translated as CSARDLAGERETQYF.

J is TRBJ1-1 and V is TRBV5-1, with D unclear. Germline-derived CDR1 and CDR2 are SGHRS and YFSETQ. V shed 4 bases and J shed 11 bases, with 30 bases lying between them. The CDR3 has 17 residues. The CDR3 region has the DNA TGCGCCAGCAGCGAGTACGCTTCCGACCCACTGAGTAATAGGGCTTTCTTT. It translates to CASSEYASDPLSNRAFF.

With regard to this clonotype: An end of the junction differs from the germline gene, which may be a read error. V is TRBV27 and J is TRBJ2-5; 16 nucleotides match TRBD2. The CDR3 is made up of 18 amino acids. Germline V lookup: CDR1 MNHEY, CDR2 SMNVEV (reference sequence). CDR3 amino acids: CAGSSGTSGRALGETQYF. CDR3 in DNA: TGTGCCGGCAGTTCCGGGACTAGCGGGAGGGCCCTGGGGGAGACCCAGTACTTC.

This clonotype was seen a handful of times. The V gene is TRBV3-1, the J gene TRBJ2-2; TRBD2 matches at 15 bases. The CDR3 is 19 residues long. The V gene's germline CDR1 is LGHDT and CDR2 YNNKEL (reference sequence). The V gene end was trimmed by 0 bases and the J gene end by 4 bases; junction bases not matched to a gene: 6. The CDR3 DNA is TGTGCCAGCAGCCAAGAGGGACTAGCGGGGGGAACGAGCACCGGGGAGCTGTTTTTT. Its protein product is CASSQEGLAGGTSTGELFF.

This clonotype was counted once. CDR3 residues: CASSPLGLLTSGGHNEKLFF. In DNA, the CDR3 is TGTGCCAGCAGTCCCCTAGGCCTTTTGACCTCCGGAGGGCATAATGAAAAACTGTTTTTT. The V call is TRBV27, the J call TRBJ1-4; D unresolved. V dropped 5 bases and J dropped 4 bases, with 29 bases sitting between them. This CDR3 has 20 residues. Germline V gives CDR1 MNHEY, CDR2 SMNVEV (reference sequence).

This clonotype has a handful of counts. This chain uses TRBV3-1 with TRBJ2-3; D is unresolved. The germline V gene has CDR1 LGHDT and CDR2 YNNKEL (reference sequence). This CDR3 is 13 amino acids long. The V gene lost 7 bases and the J gene lost 2 bases, with 10 bases spanning the gap. CDR3 region: CASTSLATDTQYF. CDR3 DNA: TGTGCCAGCACCTCCCTTGCCACAGATACGCAGTATTTT.

This clonotype turned up a few times. J is TRBJ2-5 and V is TRBV29-1; D call uncertain. V lost 4 bases and J 1 base, leaving 10 bases between the germline ends. CDR1 is SQVTM and CDR2 is ANQGSEA in the germline V gene. CDR3 size: 13 residues. CDR3 protein: CSVGVASQETQYF. In nucleotides, the CDR3 is TGCAGCGTTGGGGTCGCGAGCCAAGAGACCCAGTACTTC.

The chain couples TRBV9 to TRBJ2-5; TRBD2 aligns across 7 bases. Unmatched junction bases numbered 6, after V lost 0 bases and J lost 1 base. The CDR3 is 16 residues long. Germline loops: CDR1 SGDLS, CDR2 YYNGEE. This chain's CDR3 is CASSVATAGTQETQYF. CDR3 bases: TGTGCCAGCAGCGTAGCCACAGCGGGGACCCAAGAGACCCAGTACTTC.

A note on this clonotype: Its ends do not fully match the called genes, so a read error is possible. The chain carries TRBV29-1 and TRBJ1-2, with D uncertain. Per germline, CDR1 SQVTM and CDR2 ANQGSEA. This CDR3 is 13 amino acids long. The CDR3 DNA reads TGCAGCGCCTTCGGGTACGCTAACTGTGGCTACACCTTC. Translation: CSAFGYANCGYTF.

This clonotype occurred a few times. The chain uses TRBV5-1 and TRBJ2-5; D possibly corresponds to TRBD1 (6 bases). Between the trimmed V and J ends, which lost 2 bases and 2 bases, there was a span of 13 bases. Germline assignment: CDR1 SGHRS and CDR2 YFSETQ. This CDR3 spans 15 amino acids. The CDR3 is CASSLSLQGQETQYF. In DNA form, the CDR3 reads TGCGCCAGCAGCTTAAGTTTACAGGGACAAGAGACCCAGTACTTC.

The J gene is TRBJ2-7, the V gene TRBV3-1; D is perhaps TRBD2 (7 bases). Per germline, CDR1 LGHDT and CDR2 YNNKEL (reference sequence). Trimming took 7 bases from V and 2 from J, leaving 15 bases between them. The CDR3 covers 14 residues. The CDR3 sequence: CASTQGGGTYEQYF. Here the CDR3 DNA reads TGTGCCAGCACTCAGGGAGGGGGAACCTACGAGCAGTACTTC.

A note on this clonotype: Its ends do not fully match the called genes, so a read error is possible. The V and J genes are TRBV28 and TRBJ2-1, with D hard to call. The germline gives CDR1 MDHEN, CDR2 SYDVKM. The CDR3 totals 16 residues. The CDR3 DNA follows: TGTGCCTGCAGCCCAGAACAGTTTTACTCCTACAATGAGCAGTTCTTC. Protein sequence: CACSPEQFYSYNEQFF.

CDR3 nucleotide sequence: TGTGCCAGCTGGCGGGGGGCGCAATCTGGGGCCAACGTCCTGACTTTC. Translation gives CASWRGAQSGANVLTF. The chain is built from TRBV10-3 and TRBJ2-6; 8 nucleotides agree with TRBD2. V lost 10 bases, J lost 1 base, and 9 bases stayed unmatched. The CDR3 is made up of 16 amino acids. CDR1 ENHRY and CDR2 SYGVKD come from the germline V gene.

This clonotype was recorded a few times. CDR3 sequence: CASTQQGNGGYTF. As DNA, the CDR3 is TGCGCCAGCACACAACAGGGAAACGGTGGCTACACCTTC. The chain joins TRBV5-1 to TRBJ1-2, with D perhaps TRBD1 (6 bases). CDR1 is SGHRS and CDR2 is YFSETQ in the germline V gene. The ends were cut back, 6 bases at V and 7 bases at J, with 16 bases in the middle. This CDR3 comprises 13 residues.

J is TRBJ2-1 and V is TRBV6-1; 9 positions match TRBD2. Per germline, CDR1 MNHNS and CDR2 SASEGT. The CDR3 has 17 residues. Losses at the gene ends were 5 bases for V and 4 bases for J; bases not matched to a gene: 12. The CDR3 DNA reads TGTGCCAGCAGTCCGTCCGGTAGCGGGAGAACTTACAATGAGCAGTTCTTC. Amino acid sequence: CASSPSGSGRTYNEQFF.

V usage is TRBV15 and J usage is TRBJ2-3; TRBD2 matches 8 bases. This CDR3 spans 14 amino acids. V lost 8 bases and J lost 5; bases outside the gene matches: 9. Germline loops: CDR1 LNHNV, CDR2 YYDKDF (reference sequence). CDR3: CATSWGAGGDTQYF. As DNA, the CDR3 is TGTGCCACCTCCTGGGGGGCGGGAGGAGATACGCAGTATTTT.